This T cell receptor beta chain was found in a study of T-cell reconstitution after alpha-beta-depleted transplantation in children. Preparation of the TCRbeta library used unique molecular identifiers. TCRdb used MiXCR to reprocess the PCR reads, holding one entry per CDR3 protein. The sample yields 610,000 or so distinct CDR3 sequences, roughly a quarter seen once. There are 14 residues in the CDR3. Germline values: CDR1 SGHDN, CDR2 FVKESK. The V end lost 0 bases, the J end lost 6 bases, and 9 bases lay between the germline ends. The origin of this receptor is a boy less than two years old with Wiskott-Aldrich syndrome, due to receive a stem cell transplant. The chain is built from TRBV14 and TRBJ2-1; no definite D call. Specimen: PBMCs, collected before TCRalphabeta/CD19-depleted stem cell transplant. Here the CDR3 DNA reads TGTGCCAGCAGCCAAGAGCACATAATCAATGAGCAGTTCTTC. Encoded protein: CASSQEHIINEQFF.